The clone carrying this T cell receptor beta chain has a single count. The target antigen is unknown. The data originate from a study of cytomegalovirus exposure and HLA in healthy donors. General study findings and limits: Presence/absence analyses took donor sequencing depth as roughly uniform. Analysis was carried out at a later point, and it linked a missense DCLRE1C variant to TCR beta V- and J-gene trimming. Three of the chains that were CMV-associated were confirmed in vitro to be specific for CMV antigens.

Per the germline V gene, CDR1 is SGHDN and CDR2 is FVKESK. This CDR3 region has 13 residues. V lost 2 bases, J lost 4 bases, and 9 bases lay in between. PCR employed 60 Vbeta and 13 Jbeta primers. TCRdb's table, derived via immunoSEQ multiplex PCR, lists solely in-frame clones and lacks some. Found here are 250,000 to 350,000 clones, under 90% of them singletons; the top ten hold about 0.3%. The receptor was isolated from a girl aged 2 to 9 in good health and CMV-seronegative. The gene calls are TRBV14 and TRBJ2-7, with D possibly being TRBD2 (5 bases). The sample was PBMCs. The CDR3 nucleotides are TGTGCCAGCAGCCAATACCCGGGGTACGAGCAGTACTTC. As protein: CASSQYPGYEQYF.